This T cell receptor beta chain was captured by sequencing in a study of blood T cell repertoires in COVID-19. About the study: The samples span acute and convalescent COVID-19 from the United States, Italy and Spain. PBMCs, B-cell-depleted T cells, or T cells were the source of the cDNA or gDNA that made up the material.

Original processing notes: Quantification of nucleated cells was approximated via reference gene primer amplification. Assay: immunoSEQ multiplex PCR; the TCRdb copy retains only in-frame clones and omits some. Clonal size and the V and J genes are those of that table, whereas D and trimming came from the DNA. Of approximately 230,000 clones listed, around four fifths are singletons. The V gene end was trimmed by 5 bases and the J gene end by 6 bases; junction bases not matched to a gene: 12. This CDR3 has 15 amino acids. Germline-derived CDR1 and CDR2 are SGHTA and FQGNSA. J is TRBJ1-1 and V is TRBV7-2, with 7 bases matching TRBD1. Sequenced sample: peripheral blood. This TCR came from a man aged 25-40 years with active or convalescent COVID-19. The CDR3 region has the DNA TGTGCCAGCAGCGTTACAGGGGCCCCCAGGGCTGAAGCTTTCTTT. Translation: CASSVTGAPRAEAFF.